This T cell receptor beta chain was sequenced during a study of blood T cell repertoires in COVID-19. Turning to the study itself: The United States, Italy and Spain were the sources of the acute and convalescent COVID-19 samples. PBMCs, B-cell-depleted T cells, or T cells provided the cDNA or gDNA that made up the material.

CDR1 is KGHSH, CDR2 LQKENI, per germline. The CDR3 spans 16 residues. V lost 1 base, J lost 0 bases, and 6 bases stayed unmatched. Original analysis: Estimation of nucleated cell counts was performed using reference gene primer amplification. Produced via immunoSEQ multiplex PCR; TCRdb's table is partial and in-frame only. V, J and clone size derive from that table, while D and trimming were established from the DNA sequence. The data show 140,000 to 150,000 clones, with over 75% seen just once and about 10% held by the top ten. The clonotype was recovered from a man aged 55 to 70 with active or convalescent COVID-19. The rearrangement joins TRBV18 to TRBJ2-7; 7 positions match TRBD1. Input material: peripheral blood. The CDR3 reads CASSPQGAPLSYEQYF. The CDR3 nucleotides read TGTGCCAGCTCACCACAGGGGGCTCCCCTCTCCTACGAGCAGTACTTC.